This record covers a single T cell receptor beta chain. Its antigen is as yet unknown. The source of the sample is a study of T cells expressing NK-cell markers. Study background: Each TCR beta repertoire originated in sorted T cells that were CD3+CD56+NKG2C+, CD3+CD56+NKG2C- or CD3+CD56-NKG2C+.

The germline gives CDR1 LNHDA, CDR2 SQIVND (reference sequence). This CDR3 contains 13 residues. Reprocessing the 5' RACE reads, TCRdb reports a single entry for every CDR3 protein and omits DNA. This sample contains about 460,000 distinct CDR3 sequences. Findings and limits, study-wide: The HCMV specificity of the expanded NKG2C+ T cell clones stayed unresolved. Dominant NKG2C+ clonotype frequencies of about 1.0-8% of CD8+ T cells were measured in six or seven donors.

The sequenced sample consisted of blood T cells: a sorted CD56 or NKG2C T cell subset, CD4+ or CD8+ T cells, or bulk PBMC T cells (not recorded which). V gene TRBV19 combines with J gene TRBJ1-1; TCRdb lists TRBD1, though no DNA is available to test this call. This clonotype originated in a woman in her forties or fifties in good health. CDR3 amino acids: CASLRGVNTEAFF.